Listed here are 8 T cell receptor beta chains from one sample, sequenced in a study of Tregs in tolerant kidney transplant recipients. Here immunoSEQ multiplex PCR was the method, and the copy in TCRdb shows in-frame clones only, minus some. The table lists some 55,000 clones, 80% to 90% of them singletons. Source material: CD4+ T cells from blood. The receptors were sampled from a human donor in good health.

This clone was seen only once. V and J are TRBV4-3 and TRBJ1-2; no clear D. Germline V lookup: CDR1 LGHNA, CDR2 YSLEER. The germline V and J ends were trimmed by 2 bases and 2 bases, with 12 bases remaining between them. The CDR3 contains 15 residues. In nucleotides, the CDR3 is TGCGCCAGCAGCCAAACCCTCGGAGGCAACTATGGCTACACCTTC. This codes for CASSQTLGGNYGYTF.

The chain carries TRBV7-2 and TRBJ1-1; D possibly corresponds to TRBD1 (5 bases). Germline lookup yields CDR1 SGHTA and CDR2 FQGNSA. The CDR3 extends over 14 amino acids. Trimming stripped 3 bases from V and 4 bases from J, with 12 bases between. The CDR3 sequence: CASSFPGRATEAFF. In nucleotides, the CDR3 is TGTGCCAGCAGCTTCCCAGGGAGGGCCACTGAAGCTTTCTTT.

V usage is TRBV10-3 and J usage is TRBJ2-3, with 14 positions matching TRBD2. V lost 5 bases and J lost 5; bases outside the gene matches: 6. This CDR3 comprises 16 residues. The germline CDR1 and CDR2 sequences are ENHRY and SYGVKD. CDR3 sequence (DNA): TGTGCCATCAGTTTTGGACTAGCGGGAGGAGAAGATACGCAGTATTTT. This gives the protein CAISFGLAGGEDTQYF.

This chain links TRBV5-1 with TRBJ2-5, with 13 bases aligning to TRBD2. V shed 5 bases, J shed 1 base, and the junction held 2 bases outside the gene matches. The germline V gene encodes CDR1 SGHRS and CDR2 YFSETQ. The CDR3 loop spans 15 amino acids. CDR3 DNA sequence: TGCGCCAGCAGACTAGCGGGAGGGCCCCAAGAGACCCAGTACTTC. Translation gives CASRLAGGPQETQYF.

The chain links TRBV29-1 to TRBJ2-7; D is uncertain. Per the germline V gene, CDR1 is SQVTM and CDR2 is ANQGSEA. The CDR3 contains 11 residues. Trimming shortened V by 6 bases and J by 5 bases, and 11 bases separated the two germline ends. CDR3 region: CSVAYSHEQYF. CDR3 nucleotide sequence: TGCAGCGTCGCTTACAGCCACGAGCAGTACTTC.

The gene calls are TRBV6-5 and TRBJ1-2, with 7 bases identical to TRBD1. Germline values: CDR1 MNHEY, CDR2 SVGAGI. The CDR3 is 13 amino acids. Trimming at V came to 6 bases and at J to 8 bases, leaving 9 bases not matched to a gene. CDR3 in amino acids: CASSSGGGRGYTF. In DNA form, the CDR3 reads TGTGCCAGCAGCTCAGGGGGAGGTAGGGGCTACACCTTC.

This clone is deemed medium-sized. CDR3 protein: CASTEVAEQFF. The CDR3 nucleotides read TGTGCCAGCACCGAGGTCGCTGAGCAGTTCTTC. The genes are TRBV2 and TRBJ2-1; no definite D call. Trimming left V 7 bases short and J 9 bases short, with 10 bases between. This CDR3 has 11 amino acids. From germline, CDR1 is SNHLY and CDR2 FYNNEI.

With respect to this clone: One end of the junction fails to match germline, which may point to a read error. The chain links TRBV5-1 to TRBJ2-1, with D tentatively TRBD1 or TRBD2 (5 bases each). CDR3 length equals 13 residues. Germline assignment: CDR1 SGHRS and CDR2 YFSETQ. The CDR3 reads CASSRGSFNEQFF. Here the CDR3 DNA reads TGTGCCAGCAGCCGGGGCTCCTTCAATGAGCAGTTCTTC.